Sequencing of this TCR beta chain was carried out in a study of CD8+ T cells in alopecia areata. Looking at the study overall: Treated patients were dosed with oral tofacitinib, taking 5 to 10 mg twice daily.

cDNA reverse transcribed from extracted RNA served as the sequencing template. TCRdb's table, derived via immunoSEQ multiplex PCR, lists solely in-frame clones and lacks some. The sample contains about 200,000 clones, under 40% of which appear only once. Treatment of the sample: oral pan-JAK inhibitor, 5-10 mg twice daily. The CDR3 extends over 13 amino acids. V was clipped by 4 bases and J by 4 bases, with 10 bases between them. Germline V lookup: CDR1 MNHEY, CDR2 SVGAGI. Concerning this clone: What it binds is unknown.

General observations from the study: Tofacitinib significantly decreased scalp clonality and expanded CD8+ clones among top 100.

The rearrangement uses TRBV6-5 and TRBJ1-2, with D possibly TRBD1 on 6 matching bases. The receptor was derived from a human donor with alopecia areata. The material was CD4+ T cells sorted from blood, obtained around week 34, from a patient treated with tofacitinib. The CDR3 DNA is TGTGCCAGCAGTTTTGGACAGATCTATGGCTACACCTTC. This codes for CASSFGQIYGYTF.